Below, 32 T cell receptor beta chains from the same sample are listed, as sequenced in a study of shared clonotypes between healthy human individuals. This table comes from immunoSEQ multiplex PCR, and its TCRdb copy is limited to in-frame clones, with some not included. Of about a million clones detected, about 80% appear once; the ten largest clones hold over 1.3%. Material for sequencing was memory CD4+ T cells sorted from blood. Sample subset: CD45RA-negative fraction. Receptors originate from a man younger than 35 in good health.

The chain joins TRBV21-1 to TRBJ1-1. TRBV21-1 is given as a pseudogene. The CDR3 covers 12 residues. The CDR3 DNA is TGTGCCAGCAGAAGGGTAGGGACTGAAGCTTTCTTT. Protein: CASRRVGTEAFF.

The CDR3 here is CASSVKPGTGSFEGGYTF. The CDR3 DNA sequence: TGTGCCAGCAGCGTAAAACCGGGGACAGGGAGTTTCGAGGGTGGCTACACCTTC. This sequence joins TRBV9 and TRBJ1-2; the match to TRBD1 covers 9 bases. Germline CDR1 reads SGDLS; CDR2 reads YYNGEE. The CDR3 is 18 amino acids. V lost 1 base, J lost 7 bases, and 17 bases stayed unmatched.

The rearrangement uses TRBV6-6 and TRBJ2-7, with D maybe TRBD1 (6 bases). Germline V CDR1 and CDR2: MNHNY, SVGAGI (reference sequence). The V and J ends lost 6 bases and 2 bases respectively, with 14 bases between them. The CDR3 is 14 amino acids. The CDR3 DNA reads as TGTGCCAGCAGCTCAGACAGGCCGACCTACGAGCAGTACTTC. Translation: CASSSDRPTYEQYF.

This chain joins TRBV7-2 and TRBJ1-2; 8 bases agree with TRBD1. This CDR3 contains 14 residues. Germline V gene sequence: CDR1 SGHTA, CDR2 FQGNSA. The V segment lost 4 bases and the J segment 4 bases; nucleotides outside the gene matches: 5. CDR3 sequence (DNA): TGTGCCAGCAGCTCTGGGACAGGTCCCTATGGCTACACCTTC. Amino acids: CASSSGTGPYGYTF.

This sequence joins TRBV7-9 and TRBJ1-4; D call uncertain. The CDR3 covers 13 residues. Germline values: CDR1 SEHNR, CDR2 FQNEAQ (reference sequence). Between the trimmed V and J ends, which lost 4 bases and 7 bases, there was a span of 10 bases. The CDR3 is CASSSGSFEKLFF. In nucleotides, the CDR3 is TGTGCCAGCAGCTCGGGGTCATTTGAAAAACTGTTTTTT.

CDR3 in DNA: TGTGCCTGGAGCGGACAGGCGACAACTAATGAAAAACTGTTTTTT. Translated: CAWSGQATTNEKLFF. The chain combines TRBV30 with TRBJ1-4, with 7 bases aligning to TRBD1. Germline V gene lookup returns CDR1 GTSNPN and CDR2 SVGIG (reference sequence). V trimming: 3 bases; J trimming: 0 bases; junction bases outside the gene matches: 4. The CDR3 has 15 residues.

The CDR3 spells CASTRVAGANVLTF. CDR3 in DNA: TGCGCCAGTACGAGGGTAGCTGGGGCCAACGTCCTGACTTTC. The chain uses TRBV5-1 and TRBJ2-6; possibly TRBD2 for D (5 bases). Between the trimmed V and J ends, which lost 8 bases and 2 bases, there was a span of 11 bases. The V gene's germline CDR1 is SGHRS and CDR2 YFSETQ. The CDR3 sequence is 14 residues long. Full variable domain (outside the CDR3, taken from reference TRBV5-1 and TRBJ2-6): KAGVTQTPRYLIKTRGQQVTLSCSPISGHRSVSWYQQTPGQGLQFLFEYFSETQRNKGNFPGRFSGRQFSNSRSEMNVSTLELGDSALYLCASTRVAGANVLTFGAGSRLTVL.

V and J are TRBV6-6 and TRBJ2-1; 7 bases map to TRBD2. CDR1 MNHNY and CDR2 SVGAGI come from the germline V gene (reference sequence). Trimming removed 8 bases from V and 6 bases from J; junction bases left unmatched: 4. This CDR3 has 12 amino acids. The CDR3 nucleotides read TGTGCCAGCGGGAGGGCCGTCAATGAGCAGTTCTTC. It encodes CASGRAVNEQFF.

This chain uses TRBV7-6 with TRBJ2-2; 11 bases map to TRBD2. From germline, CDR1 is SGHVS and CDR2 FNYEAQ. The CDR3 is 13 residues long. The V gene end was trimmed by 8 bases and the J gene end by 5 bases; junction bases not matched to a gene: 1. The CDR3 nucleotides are TGTGCCAGCGCTAGCGGGAGGACCGGGGAGCTGTTTTTT. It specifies CASASGRTGELFF.

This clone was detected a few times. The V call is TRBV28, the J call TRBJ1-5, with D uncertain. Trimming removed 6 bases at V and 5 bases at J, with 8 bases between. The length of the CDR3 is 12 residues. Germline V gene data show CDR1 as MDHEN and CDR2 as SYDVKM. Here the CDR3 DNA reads TGTGCCAGCAGCACCTTACATCAGCCCCAGCATTTT. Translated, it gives CASSTLHQPQHF.

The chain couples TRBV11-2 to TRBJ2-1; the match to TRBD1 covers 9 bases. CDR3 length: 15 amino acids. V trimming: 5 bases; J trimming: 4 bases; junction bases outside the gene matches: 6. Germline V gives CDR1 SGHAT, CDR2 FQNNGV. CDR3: CASSKDRGPYNEQFF. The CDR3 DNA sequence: TGTGCCAGCAGCAAGGACAGGGGACCATACAATGAGCAGTTCTTC.

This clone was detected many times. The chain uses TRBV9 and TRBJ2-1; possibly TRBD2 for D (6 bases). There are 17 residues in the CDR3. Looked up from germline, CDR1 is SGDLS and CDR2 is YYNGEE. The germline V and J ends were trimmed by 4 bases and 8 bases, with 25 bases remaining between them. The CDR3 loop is CASSSLGRTSTGDEQFF. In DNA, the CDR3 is TGTGCCAGCAGCTCCCTAGGGCGAACTAGCACGGGGGATGAGCAGTTCTTC.

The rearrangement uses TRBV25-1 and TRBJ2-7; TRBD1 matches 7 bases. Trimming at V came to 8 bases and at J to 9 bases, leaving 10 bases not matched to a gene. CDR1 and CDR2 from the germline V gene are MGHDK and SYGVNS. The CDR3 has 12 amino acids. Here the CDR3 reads CASPDTGEMQYF. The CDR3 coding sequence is TGTGCCAGCCCCGATACAGGGGAGATGCAGTACTTC.

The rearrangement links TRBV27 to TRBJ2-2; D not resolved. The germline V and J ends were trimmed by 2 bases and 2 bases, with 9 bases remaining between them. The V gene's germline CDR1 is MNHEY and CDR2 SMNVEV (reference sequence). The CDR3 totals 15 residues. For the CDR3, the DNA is TGTGCCAGCAGTTTACGGTATTCCAACACCGGGGAGCTGTTTTTT. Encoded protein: CASSLRYSNTGELFF.

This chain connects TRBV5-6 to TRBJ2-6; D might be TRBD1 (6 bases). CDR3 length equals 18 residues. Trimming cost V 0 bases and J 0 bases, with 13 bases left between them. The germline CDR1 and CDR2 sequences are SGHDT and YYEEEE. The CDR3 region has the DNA TGTGCCAGCAGCTTGGCAGGGGCCGGGAACTCTGGGGCCAACGTCCTGACTTTC. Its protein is CASSLAGAGNSGANVLTF.

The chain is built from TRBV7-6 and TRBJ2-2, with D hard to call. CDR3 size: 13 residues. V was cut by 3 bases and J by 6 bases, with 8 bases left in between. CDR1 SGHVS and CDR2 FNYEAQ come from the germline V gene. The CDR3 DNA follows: TGTGCCAGCAGCTTTGGTACAGCCGGGGAGCTGTTTTTT. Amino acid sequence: CASSFGTAGELFF.

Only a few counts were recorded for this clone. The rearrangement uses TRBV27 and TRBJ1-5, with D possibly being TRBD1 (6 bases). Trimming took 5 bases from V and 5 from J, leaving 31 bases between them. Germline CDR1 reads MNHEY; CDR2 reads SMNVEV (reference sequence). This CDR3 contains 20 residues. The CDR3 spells CASSGSRLLTKGGHHQPQHF. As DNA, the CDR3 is TGTGCCAGCAGTGGCTCCAGGCTTCTCACCAAAGGGGGTCATCATCAGCCCCAGCATTTT.

The CDR3: CASSSPGQSYYEQYF. DNA of the CDR3: TGTGCCAGCAGTTCCCCCGGACAGTCCTATTACGAGCAGTACTTC. V is TRBV27 and J is TRBJ2-7; weak D call: TRBD1 (6 bases). This CDR3 region has 15 residues. Looked up from germline, CDR1 is MNHEY and CDR2 is SMNVEV (reference sequence). The V end was cut by 4 bases, the J end by 4 bases, with 17 bases between.

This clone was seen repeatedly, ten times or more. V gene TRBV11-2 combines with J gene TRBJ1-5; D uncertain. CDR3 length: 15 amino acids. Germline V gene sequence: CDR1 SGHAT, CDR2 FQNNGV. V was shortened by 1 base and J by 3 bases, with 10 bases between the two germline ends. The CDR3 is CASSLGSFPNQPQHF. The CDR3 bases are TGTGCCAGCAGCTTAGGCTCGTTCCCCAATCAGCCCCAGCATTTT.

The CDR3 here is CASSHGRLMNTEAFF. CDR3 DNA sequence: TGCGCCAGCAGCCACGGGAGACTAATGAACACTGAAGCTTTCTTT. The V and J genes are TRBV4-1 and TRBJ1-1; no clear D. V was clipped by 3 bases and J by 0 bases, with 11 bases between them. CDR1 and CDR2 from the germline V gene are MGHRA and YSYEKL. The CDR3 loop spans 15 amino acids.

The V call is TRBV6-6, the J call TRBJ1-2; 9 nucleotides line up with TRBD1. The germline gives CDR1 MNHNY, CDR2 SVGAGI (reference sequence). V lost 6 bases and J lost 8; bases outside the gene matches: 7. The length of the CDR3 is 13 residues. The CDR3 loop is CASRDPGQGGYTF. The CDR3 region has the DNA TGTGCCAGCAGGGACCCGGGACAGGGCGGCTACACCTTC.

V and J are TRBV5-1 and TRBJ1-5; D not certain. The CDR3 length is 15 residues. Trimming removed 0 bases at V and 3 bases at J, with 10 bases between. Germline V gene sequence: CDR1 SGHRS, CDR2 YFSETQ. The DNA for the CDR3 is TGCGCCAGCAGCTTGGATGGCCAAAACAATCAGCCCCAGCATTTT. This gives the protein CASSLDGQNNQPQHF. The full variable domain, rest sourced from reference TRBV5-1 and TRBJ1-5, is KAGVTQTPRYLIKTRGQQVTLSCSPISGHRSVSWYQQTPGQGLQFLFEYFSETQRNKGNFPGRFSGRQFSNSRSEMNVSTLELGDSALYLCASSLDGQNNQPQHFGDGTRLSIL.

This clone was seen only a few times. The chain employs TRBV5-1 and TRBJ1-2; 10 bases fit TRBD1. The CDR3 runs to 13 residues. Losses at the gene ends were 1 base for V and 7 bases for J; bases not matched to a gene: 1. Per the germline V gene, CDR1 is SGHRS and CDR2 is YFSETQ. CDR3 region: CASSLRTGGGYTF. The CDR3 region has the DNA TGCGCCAGCAGCTTGAGGACAGGGGGTGGCTACACCTTC.

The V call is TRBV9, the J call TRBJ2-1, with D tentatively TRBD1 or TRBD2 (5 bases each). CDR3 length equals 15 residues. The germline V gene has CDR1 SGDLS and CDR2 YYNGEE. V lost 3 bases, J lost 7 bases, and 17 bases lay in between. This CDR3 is CASSAKGEGLNEQFF. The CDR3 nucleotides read TGTGCCAGCAGCGCAAAGGGAGAGGGGCTGAATGAGCAGTTCTTC.

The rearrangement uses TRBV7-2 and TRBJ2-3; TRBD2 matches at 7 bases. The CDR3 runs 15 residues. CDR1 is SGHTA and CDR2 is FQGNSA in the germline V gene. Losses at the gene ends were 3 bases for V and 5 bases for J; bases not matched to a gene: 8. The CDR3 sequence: CASSFEGGPIDTQYF. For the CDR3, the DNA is TGTGCCAGCAGCTTCGAGGGAGGGCCTATAGATACGCAGTATTTT.

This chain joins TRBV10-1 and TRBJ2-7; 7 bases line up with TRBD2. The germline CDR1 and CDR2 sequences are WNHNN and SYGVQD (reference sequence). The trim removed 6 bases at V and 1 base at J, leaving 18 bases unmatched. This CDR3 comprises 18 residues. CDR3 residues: CASSGTGASGLRSYEQYF. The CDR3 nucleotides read TGCGCCAGCAGCGGAACAGGCGCTAGCGGACTGCGATCCTACGAGCAGTACTTC.

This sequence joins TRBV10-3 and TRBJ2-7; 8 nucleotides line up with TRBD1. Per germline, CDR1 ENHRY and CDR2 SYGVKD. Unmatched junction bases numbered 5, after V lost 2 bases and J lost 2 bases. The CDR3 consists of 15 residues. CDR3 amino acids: CAISEVWTGTYEQYF. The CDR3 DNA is TGTGCCATCAGTGAGGTTTGGACAGGGACCTACGAGCAGTACTTC.

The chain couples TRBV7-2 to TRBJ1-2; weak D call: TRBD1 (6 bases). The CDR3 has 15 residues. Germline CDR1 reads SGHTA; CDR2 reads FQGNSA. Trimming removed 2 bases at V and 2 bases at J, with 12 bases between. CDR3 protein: CASSLTGAVNYGYTF. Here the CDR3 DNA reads TGTGCCAGCAGCTTAACGGGGGCCGTAAACTATGGCTACACCTTC.

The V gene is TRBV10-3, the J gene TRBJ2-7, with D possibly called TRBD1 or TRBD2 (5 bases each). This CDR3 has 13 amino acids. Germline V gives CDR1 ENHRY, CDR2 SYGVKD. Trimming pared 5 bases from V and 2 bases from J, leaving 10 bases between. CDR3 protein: CAISRDAPYEQYF. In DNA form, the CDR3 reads TGTGCCATCAGTAGGGACGCCCCCTACGAGCAGTACTTC.

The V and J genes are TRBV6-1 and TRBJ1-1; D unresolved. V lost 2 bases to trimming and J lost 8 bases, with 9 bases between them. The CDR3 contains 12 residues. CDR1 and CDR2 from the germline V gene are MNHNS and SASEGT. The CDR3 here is CASSEPGAEAFF. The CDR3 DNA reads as TGTGCCAGCAGTGAACCAGGAGCCGAAGCTTTCTTT.

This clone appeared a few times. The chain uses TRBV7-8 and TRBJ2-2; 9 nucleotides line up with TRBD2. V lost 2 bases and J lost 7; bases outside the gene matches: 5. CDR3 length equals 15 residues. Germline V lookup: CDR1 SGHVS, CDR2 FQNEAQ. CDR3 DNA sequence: TGTGCCAGCAGCTTAAGGCGGGAGGGCGGCGGGGAGCTGTTTTTT. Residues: CASSLRREGGGELFF.

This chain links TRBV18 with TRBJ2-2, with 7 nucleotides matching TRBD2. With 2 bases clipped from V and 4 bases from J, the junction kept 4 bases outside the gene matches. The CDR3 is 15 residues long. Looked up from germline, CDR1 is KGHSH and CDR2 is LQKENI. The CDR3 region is CASSPTSSGTGELFF. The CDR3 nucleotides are TGTGCCAGCTCACCAACCTCTAGCGGCACCGGGGAGCTGTTTTTT.